This TCR beta chain is drawn from a study of blood T cell repertoires in COVID-19. The germline V gene encodes CDR1 SGHAT and CDR2 FQNNGV. CDR3 length equals 11 residues. Trimming left V 2 bases short and J 14 bases short, with 9 bases between. Authors' methods: From reference gene primer amplification, estimates of nucleated cell counts were derived. TCRdb's table, derived via immunoSEQ multiplex PCR, lists solely in-frame clones and lacks some. That table is the source of V, J and clone size, and D and trimming were worked out from the DNA. The repertoire holds a few hundred thousand clones, with approximately 91% as singletons.

Specimen: PBMCs or T cells enriched from blood (not recorded which). The chain has TRBV11-2 and TRBJ1-4, with TRBD1 as a possible D gene (5 bases). The sequence derives from a woman between 40 and 55 years old who had been exposed to COVID-19. CDR3 bases: TGTGCCAGCAGCTTAAAGAACAGGCTGTTTTTT. Protein product: CASSLKNRLFF.